This T cell receptor beta chain stems from a study of shared clonotypes between healthy human individuals. Study results and limitations: Only blood underwent sampling, and tissue repertoires likely differ.

Regarding this clone: What it binds is not known.

The CDR3 totals 14 residues. Germline V lookup: CDR1 KGHSH, CDR2 LQKENI. The V and J ends lost 5 bases and 1 base respectively, with 11 bases between them. TCRdb keeps only in-frame clones here, not all; method: immunoSEQ multiplex PCR. The sample has 170,000 or so clones; approximately 61% are singletons. The specimen was memory CD4+ T cells sorted from blood. The subset: CD45RA-negative fraction. J is TRBJ1-1 and V is TRBV18; a weak D match, TRBD1 (6 bases). The receptor comes from a man in his thirties or forties in good health. CDR3 in DNA: TGTGCCAGCTCAACCCGGACAGAGAACACTGAAGCTTTCTTT. This translates into CASSTRTENTEAFF.